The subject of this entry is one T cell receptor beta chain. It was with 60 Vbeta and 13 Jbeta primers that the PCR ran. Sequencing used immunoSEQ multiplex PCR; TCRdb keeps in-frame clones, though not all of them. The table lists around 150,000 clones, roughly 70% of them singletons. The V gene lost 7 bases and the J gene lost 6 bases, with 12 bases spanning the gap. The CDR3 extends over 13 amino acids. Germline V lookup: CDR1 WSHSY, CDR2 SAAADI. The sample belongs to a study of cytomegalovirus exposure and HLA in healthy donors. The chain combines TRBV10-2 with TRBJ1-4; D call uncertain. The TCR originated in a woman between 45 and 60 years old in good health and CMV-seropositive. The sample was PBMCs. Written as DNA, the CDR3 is TGCGCCAGCACTACGGCAGGCGATGAAAAACTGTTTTTT. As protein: CASTTAGDEKLFF.